The 14 T cell receptor beta chains listed next were all sequenced from one sample in a study of T cells after yellow fever vaccination. TCRdb re-called the 5' RACE reads through MiXCR, storing one row per CDR3 protein. The sample holds about 550,000 distinct CDR3 sequences, 15% to 20% seen once. Material: PBMCs, obtained 15 days after the yellow fever booster vaccination. The receptors shown here come from a man aged 25-40 years who received the YFV17D yellow fever vaccine.

CDR3 DNA sequence: TGTGCCAGCGTAAGACTATTTTACAATGAGCAGTTCTTC. Its translation: CASVRLFYNEQFF. The V gene is TRBV12-3 or TRBV12-4, the J gene TRBJ2-1, with D perhaps matching TRBD2 (5 bases). The CDR3 covers 13 residues. Trimming pared 8 bases from V and 4 bases from J, leaving 12 bases between.

This chain links TRBV5-1 with TRBJ2-5; 9 bases are a match to TRBD2. V gave up 3 bases and J gave up 5 bases; unmatched junction bases: 14. CDR1 SGHRS and CDR2 YFSETQ come from the germline V gene. This CDR3 is built from 17 residues. CDR3 in DNA: TGCGCCAGCAGCTCACTGAAACTAGCGGGTCCAGGGGAGACCCAGTACTTC. The encoded protein is CASSSLKLAGPGETQYF.

The chain joins TRBV29-1 to TRBJ2-1; D remains ambiguous. Germline V lookup: CDR1 SQVTM, CDR2 ANQGSEA. CDR3 length: 13 residues. Trimming cost V 3 bases and J 7 bases, with 13 bases left between them. The CDR3 loop is CSVDGRDSNEQFF. The CDR3 nucleotides are TGCAGCGTTGATGGAAGGGATTCTAATGAGCAGTTCTTC.

This chain joins TRBV29-1 and TRBJ2-7, with 7 bases aligning to TRBD1. Germline CDR1 SQVTM, CDR2 ANQGSEA. This CDR3 spans 13 amino acids. J lost 3 bases, V lost 5 bases, and 7 bases had no gene match. Here the CDR3 DNA reads TGCAGCGTTACAGGGGTGAGGAGCTACGAGCAGTACTTC. Its protein is CSVTGVRSYEQYF.

This chain uses TRBV5-1 with TRBJ1-4; a weak D match, TRBD1 (6 bases). Germline assignment: CDR1 SGHRS and CDR2 YFSETQ. Deletions cut 4 bases from V and 8 bases from J, with 15 bases between. The CDR3 sequence is 14 residues long. In nucleotides, the CDR3 is TGCGCCAGCAGCCCGACTGGACAGAACGAAAAACTGTTTTTT. Translation gives CASSPTGQNEKLFF.

This chain uses TRBV29-1 with TRBJ2-5; no clear D. CDR3 length equals 12 residues. CDR1 and CDR2 from the germline V gene are SQVTM and ANQGSEA. V lost 8 bases and J lost 5, with 15 bases in between. The CDR3 region is CSSGGAPETQYF. CDR3 DNA sequence: TGCAGCTCGGGCGGAGCCCCGGAGACCCAGTACTTC.

This rearrangement joins TRBV2 to TRBJ2-7, with TRBD2 matching over 9 bases. J gave up 6 bases and V 4 bases, and 7 bases lay outside the gene matches. Germline V gene sequence: CDR1 SNHLY, CDR2 FYNNEI. This CDR3 comprises 14 residues. CDR3 amino acids: CASSVQREASEQYF. The CDR3, as DNA: TGTGCCAGCAGTGTCCAGCGGGAGGCCTCCGAGCAGTACTTC.

This clonotype was seen more than once but under ten times. J is TRBJ2-2 and V is TRBV20-1, with 8 bases fitting TRBD2. After removal of 6 bases from V and 6 bases from J, the junction contained 9 bases not matched to a gene. Germline CDR1 and CDR2: DFQATT and SNEGSKA (reference sequence). CDR3 size: 14 residues. The CDR3 nucleotides read TGCAGTGCCTACCCCCGACTAGCGTCCGGGGAGCTGTTTTTT. Protein sequence: CSAYPRLASGELFF.

This clonotype was counted ten times or more. This sequence joins TRBV16 and TRBJ1-3; D not certain. The CDR3 extends over 12 amino acids. The germline gives CDR1 KGHSY, CDR2 FQNENV. The V gene lost 5 bases and the J gene lost 0 bases, with 2 bases spanning the gap. The CDR3 loop reads CASSNSGNTIYF. The DNA of the CDR3 is TGTGCCAGCAGCAACTCTGGAAACACCATATATTTT.

V is TRBV14 and J is TRBJ2-1; 10 bases are shared with TRBD2. CDR3 size: 16 residues. J was trimmed by 2 bases and V by 6 bases; bases with no gene match: 7. Germline loops: CDR1 SGHDN, CDR2 FVKESK. CDR3 loop: CASSPSGSFTYNEQFF. CDR3 nucleotides: TGTGCCAGCAGTCCTAGCGGGAGCTTCACCTACAATGAGCAGTTCTTC. Variable domain in full (rest from reference TRBV14 and TRBJ2-1): EAGVTQFPSHSVIEKGQTVTLRCDPISGHDNLYWYRRVMGKEIKFLLHFVKESKQDESGMPNNRFLAERTGGTYSTLKVQPAELEDSGVYFCASSPSGSFTYNEQFFGPGTRLTVL.

In its sample, this clonotype was seen a few times. The chain combines TRBV5-5 with TRBJ2-5, with 14 bases matching TRBD2. V dropped 4 bases and J dropped 4; count of bases not matched to a gene: 6. This CDR3 region has 16 residues. The germline CDR1 and CDR2 sequences are SGHKS and YYEKEE (reference sequence). For the CDR3, the DNA is TGTGCCAGCAGCCCCCTGGGACTAGCGGGAGTAGAGACCCAGTACTTC. Encoded protein: CASSPLGLAGVETQYF.

This clonotype has a count of ten or more. The chain employs TRBV13 and TRBJ2-1, with 8 positions matching TRBD2. Germline trimming cut 5 bases from V and 0 bases from J; bases unmatched to any gene: 15. CDR1 PRHDT and CDR2 FYEKMQ come from the germline V gene (reference sequence). The length of the CDR3 is 19 residues. The CDR3 is CASSTLAREDPNSYNEQFF. CDR3 nucleotide sequence: TGTGCCAGCAGCACACTAGCGCGGGAGGATCCGAACTCCTACAATGAGCAGTTCTTC.

The V gene is TRBV7-9, the J gene TRBJ2-1; D ambiguous. Germline V gives CDR1 SEHNR, CDR2 FQNEAQ (reference sequence). V was shortened by 6 bases and J by 6 bases, with 9 bases between the two germline ends. The CDR3 is 12 residues long. The CDR3 nucleotides are TGTGCCAGCAGTTGGGATTTCAATGAGCAGTTCTTC. This codes for CASSWDFNEQFF.

The rearrangement uses TRBV20-1 and TRBJ2-1; D ambiguous. Trimming shortened V by 6 bases and J by 2 bases, and 17 bases separated the two germline ends. The CDR3 contains 15 residues. Looked up from germline, CDR1 is DFQATT and CDR2 is SNEGSKA (reference sequence). CDR3 DNA: TGCAGTGCCGCGAATCTCGGCGGCCCCTACAATGAGCAGTTCTTC. It translates to CSAANLGGPYNEQFF.